This T cell receptor beta chain was recorded in a study of Tregs in tolerant kidney transplant recipients. Study observations and caveats: The small number of patients limits these findings pending further validation.

Mixed chimerism was transient after nonmyeloablative marrow transplants from related graft donors. Unstimulated Tregs (CD4+CD25+CD127-) and CD4+CD25- non-Tregs were sorted from PBMCs. The method was immunoSEQ multiplex PCR; TCRdb's version includes in-frame clones alone and lacks a portion of them. The table shows tens of thousands of clones, with 80% to 95% occurring only once. Losses at the gene ends were 0 bases for V and 10 bases for J; bases not matched to a gene: 9. CDR3 length equals 15 residues. The V gene's germline CDR1 is LNHNV and CDR2 YYDKDF (reference sequence). A note on this clone: The antigen remains unidentified.

The chain combines TRBV15 with TRBJ2-4; 7 bases fit TRBD2. The sample in question was CD4+ T cells from blood (PBMCs), obtained 12 months after the transplant. This sequence originates from a human patient who received a combined kidney and bone marrow transplant. Some T cells may trace back to the graft donor. For the CDR3, the DNA is TGTGCCACCAGCAGAGATTTCGGTCAGGGAGGGATTCAGTACTTC. It is translated as CATSRDFGQGGIQYF.